These T cell receptor beta chains were read from a single sample in a study of HIV-infected children after antiretroviral therapy interruption. TCRdb reprocessed the 3' RACE reads with MiXCR, giving one entry per CDR3 protein. The sample lists some 16,000 distinct CDR3 sequences; about 3.4% were seen once. The input for sequencing was CD45RA+ CD4+ T cells from PBMCs, taken from a donor given antiretroviral therapy, either interrupted or continuous. These TCRs come from a child aged 2-17 years with HIV. The CDR3 runs from the conserved cysteine through the conserved F or W. A D gene is named only where the DNA matches it firmly. Size values are once, few and many counts, or a class for expanded clones, and some rows have none.

v_gene	abundance	j_gene	d_gene	CDR3aa	CDR3nt
TRBV5-1	many	TRBJ2-1	TRBD2	CASSLDLAGANEQFF	TGCGCCAGCAGCTTGGATCTAGCGGGGGCCAATGAGCAGTTCTTC
TRBV12-3/TRBV12-4	medium-sized	TRBJ2-6	.	CASRQSSGANVLTF	TGTGCCAGCAGACAAAGCTCTGGGGCCAACGTCCTGACTTTC
TRBV12-3/TRBV12-4	many	TRBJ2-7	TRBD1	CASSPRTGGVSDEQYF	TGTGCCAGCAGTCCTCGGACAGGGGGCGTTTCAGACGAGCAGTACTTC
TRBV12-3/TRBV12-4	medium-sized	TRBJ1-2	.	CASSSQGSLIKGYTF	TGTGCCAGCAGTTCCCAGGGCTCACTGATTAAGGGCTACACCTTC
TRBV5-1	many	TRBJ1-5	.	CASSLEGTNQPQHF	TGCGCCAGCAGCTTGGAAGGGACTAATCAGCCCCAGCATTTT
TRBV9	many	TRBJ2-3	.	CASSVVGGAGRTDTQYF	TGTGCCAGCAGCGTAGTTGGAGGGGCAGGGAGGACAGATACGCAGTATTTT
TRBV7-6	large	TRBJ2-3	TRBD2	CASSLLAGVADTQYF	TGTGCCAGCAGCTTACTAGCGGGAGTGGCAGATACGCAGTATTTT
TRBV29-1	medium-sized	TRBJ2-1	TRBD2	CSGLAGAKKSSYNEQFF	TGCAGCGGGCTAGCGGGAGCAAAAAAAAGCTCCTACAATGAGCAGTTCTTC
TRBV5-1	medium-sized	TRBJ1-2	.	CASSLAPGEGYTF	TGCGCCAGCAGCTTGGCGCCGGGGGAGGGCTACACCTTC
TRBV7-9	few	TRBJ2-7	TRBD1	CASSPQGPNSYEQYF	TGTGCCAGCAGCCCACAGGGGCCCAACTCCTACGAGCAGTACTTC
TRBV12-3/TRBV12-4	many	TRBJ2-1	TRBD2	CASSFRDYAEQFF	TGTGCCAGCAGCTTCAGGGACTATGCTGAGCAGTTCTTC
TRBV27	many	TRBJ2-1	TRBD2	CASSSLPLAGVISYNEQFF	TGTGCCAGCAGTTCCTTACCCCTAGCGGGGGTGATATCCTACAATGAGCAGTTCTTC
TRBV3-1	many	TRBJ1-1	.	CASSLGRLNSLLMATEAFF	TGTGCCAGCAGCCTAGGCAGACTAAACTCCCTCCTCATGGCCACTGAAGCTTTCTTT
TRBV18	many	TRBJ1-2	.	CASSLSGTPNYGYTF	TGTGCCAGCTCCCTCAGCGGGACCCCAAACTATGGCTACACCTTC
TRBV29-1	many	TRBJ2-7	.	CSVGGYEQYF	TGCAGCGTTGGAGGTTACGAGCAGTACTTC
TRBV13	many	TRBJ1-1	.	CASDIRGANTEAFF	TGTGCCAGCGATATCCGGGGGGCGAATACTGAAGCTTTCTTT
TRBV5-4	many	TRBJ1-4	.	CASSLGGRSNEKLFF	TGTGCCAGCAGCTTGGGCGGCAGGAGCAATGAAAAACTGTTTTTT
TRBV9	many	TRBJ2-5	TRBD2	CASSGRTSGGQETQYF	TGTGCCAGCAGCGGACGGACTAGCGGAGGACAAGAGACCCAGTACTTC
TRBV19	medium-sized	TRBJ1-1	TRBD1	CASSLSGTANTEAFF	TGTGCCAGTAGTCTCTCGGGGACAGCCAACACTGAAGCTTTCTTT
TRBV15	many	TRBJ2-4	.	CATSRDSSQTKNIQYF	TGTGCCACCAGCAGAGATTCGAGTCAAACCAAAAACATTCAGTACTTC
TRBV30	many	TRBJ1-6	.	CASAGSKGRYNSPLHF	TGTGCCTCCGCGGGCTCGAAGGGAAGGTATAATTCACCCCTCCACTTT
TRBV4-1	.	TRBJ1-4	TRBD1	CASSLLQGTRTNEKLFF	TGCGCCAGCAGCCTATTACAGGGGACCCGCACTAATGAAAAACTGTTTTTT
TRBV5-1	many	TRBJ2-2	.	CASSLGATTGELFF	TGCGCCAGCAGCTTGGGGGCCACCACCGGGGAGCTGTTTTTT
TRBV10-3	.	TRBJ2-5	.	CAISEDAGRAQYF	TGTGCCATCAGTGAGGATGCGGGAAGGGCCCAGTACTTC